The rows below give T cell receptor beta chains drawn from one sample of a study of T cell responses to AZD1222 COVID-19 vaccine. The method was immunoSEQ multiplex PCR; TCRdb's version includes in-frame clones alone and lacks a portion of them. The sample spans over 140,000 clones; the ten largest clones claim 2.2%. Sequenced material: peripheral blood. These receptors were obtained from an adult in good health. Both conserved end residues are part of each CDR3. A D gene is named only where the DNA matches it firmly.

V,J,D,CDR3,DNA
TRBV5-6,TRBJ2-7,TRBD2,CASSLIERGPYEQYF,TGTGCCAGCAGCTTGATCGAGCGGGGCCCCTACGAGCAGTACTTC
TRBV9,TRBJ2-5,TRBD2,CASSPQWLAGPQIETQYF,TGTGCCAGCAGCCCCCAGTGGCTAGCGGGACCCCAAATAGAGACCCAGTACTTC
TRBV6-5,TRBJ1-3,-,CASRSSGNTIYF,TGTGCCAGCAGGAGCTCTGGAAACACCATATATTTT
TRBV5-4,TRBJ2-2,TRBD2,CASSLGTSGGNTGELFF,TGTGCCAGCAGCTTGGGGACTAGCGGGGGGAACACCGGGGAGCTGTTTTTT
TRBV9,TRBJ2-2,-,CASSVVGHTGELFF,TGTGCCAGCAGCGTAGTAGGTCACACCGGGGAGCTGTTTTTT
TRBV19,TRBJ2-7,TRBD1,CASSTNTGATEQYF,TGTGCCAGTAGTACCAACACAGGGGCAACGGAGCAGTACTTC
TRBV6-6,TRBJ1-1,-,CASTPGMVEAFF,TGTGCCAGCACCCCCGGAATGGTTGAAGCTTTCTTT
TRBV29-1,TRBJ1-5,TRBD1,CSVEVDRGQPQHF,TGCAGCGTTGAAGTGGACAGGGGCCAGCCCCAGCATTTT
TRBV7-3,TRBJ2-1,-,CASSLTAGSSYNEQFF,TGTGCCAGCAGCTTAACGGCGGGGAGCTCCTACAATGAGCAGTTCTTC
TRBV7-2,TRBJ1-4,-,CASSLESAGAFGEKLFF,TGTGCCAGCAGCTTAGAGTCGGCGGGGGCTTTTGGTGAAAAACTGTTTTTT
TRBV4-3,TRBJ1-1,-,CASSQDLGREAFF,TGCGCCAGCAGCCAAGATCTGGGCAGAGAAGCTTTCTTT
TRBV19,TRBJ1-2,-,CASRLEPNPYYGYTF,TGTGCCAGTAGGTTAGAGCCCAATCCCTACTATGGCTACACCTTC
TRBV7-9,TRBJ2-6,TRBD1,CASSLAGTGVGANVLTF,TGTGCCAGCAGCTTAGCGGGGACAGGGGTCGGGGCCAACGTCCTGACTTTC
TRBV7-9,TRBJ2-5,TRBD2,CASSLVGGGEQETQYF,TGTGCCAGCAGCTTAGTAGGCGGGGGGGAACAAGAGACCCAGTACTTC
TRBV10-3,TRBJ1-1,-,CAITSTAMNTEAFF,TGTGCCATCACATCGACAGCCATGAACACTGAAGCTTTCTTT
TRBV7-2,TRBJ1-5,TRBD1,CASSLAGQGYQPQHF,TGTGCCAGCAGCTTAGCGGGACAGGGATATCAGCCCCAGCATTTT
TRBV6-5,TRBJ2-2,-,CASSPSAYGELFF,TGTGCCAGCAGTCCCAGTGCGTACGGGGAGCTGTTTTTT
TRBV6-5,TRBJ1-2,-,CASSSASTYTF,TGTGCCAGCAGTTCCGCTAGTACCTACACCTTC
TRBV28,TRBJ1-2,-,CASSVRSGVGYTF,TGTGCCAGCAGTGTACGGTCAGGGGTAGGCTACACCTTC
TRBV19,TRBJ1-5,TRBD1,CASSMSPRTGGSNQPQHF,TGTGCCAGTAGTATGAGCCCACGGACAGGTGGGAGCAATCAGCCCCAGCATTTT
TRBV7-2,TRBJ1-2,-,CASSQQGFGYTF,TGTGCCAGCAGCCAACAGGGATTTGGCTACACCTTC
TRBV7-9,TRBJ1-2,-,CASSSRHGAEYYGYTF,TGTGCCAGCAGCTCCCGACATGGGGCGGAATACTATGGCTACACCTTC
TRBV28,TRBJ1-4,-,CASSLRGRIPTNEKLFF,TGTGCCAGCAGTTTACGGGGCCGGATCCCAACTAATGAAAAACTGTTTTTT
TRBV27,TRBJ2-7,-,CASRVRQTAYEQYF,TGTGCCAGCAGGGTCCGGCAGACAGCCTACGAGCAGTACTTC
TRBV2,TRBJ1-2,-,CASSRDPVFGYTF,TGTGCCAGCAGTAGGGACCCTGTCTTTGGCTACACCTTC
TRBV7-9,TRBJ2-1,TRBD2,CASSPALAATRYNEQFF,TGTGCCAGCAGCCCGGCCCTAGCGGCCACCCGGTACAATGAGCAGTTCTTC
TRBV7-2,TRBJ2-7,TRBD2,CASSPGLAAYEQYF,TGTGCCAGCAGCCCCGGACTAGCGGCTTACGAGCAGTACTTC
TRBV11-2,TRBJ1-1,-,CASSLVESTTEAFF,TGTGCCAGCAGCTTAGTTGAATCGACTACTGAAGCTTTCTTT
TRBV7-2,TRBJ1-1,TRBD1,CASSLLGQGAEAFF,TGTGCCAGCAGCCTCCTGGGACAGGGAGCTGAAGCTTTCTTT
TRBV28,TRBJ1-5,-,CASHSSNQPQHF,TGTGCCAGCCATAGTAGCAATCAGCCCCAGCATTTT
TRBV30,TRBJ2-1,-,CAWASGYNEQFF,TGTGCCTGGGCCAGCGGATACAATGAGCAGTTCTTC
TRBV4-3,TRBJ1-2,-,CASSLRYRQGIYGYTF,TGCGCCAGCAGCCTCAGGTACCGGCAGGGGATTTATGGCTACACCTTC
TRBV6-5,TRBJ2-7,TRBD1,CASRPGQRSQYF,TGTGCCAGCAGACCGGGACAGAGAAGTCAGTACTTC
TRBV5-1,TRBJ1-2,-,CASSLNDRGYTF,TGCGCCAGCAGCTTGAACGACAGGGGCTACACCTTC
TRBV5-1,TRBJ1-1,-,CASSLGTRQVEAFF,TGCGCCAGCAGCTTGGGAACGAGGCAGGTTGAAGCTTTCTTT
TRBV4-1,TRBJ2-6,-,CASSPGQISGANVLTF,TGCGCCAGCAGCCCCGGACAGATCTCTGGGGCCAACGTCCTGACTTTC
TRBV19,TRBJ1-5,TRBD1,CASSTTGGAGQPQHF,TGTGCCAGTAGTACTACAGGGGGCGCGGGTCAGCCCCAGCATTTT
TRBV30,TRBJ1-6,-,CAWSPTRASPLHF,TGTGCCTGGAGCCCTACTAGGGCCTCACCCCTCCACTTT
TRBV6-5,TRBJ1-2,-,CASSYSGGSYGYTF,TGTGCCAGCAGTTACTCGGGGGGCTCCTATGGCTACACCTTC
TRBV5-1,TRBJ1-3,-,CASSEEGGSGNTIYF,TGCGCCAGCAGCGAAGAGGGAGGCTCTGGAAACACCATATATTTT
TRBV28,TRBJ1-1,-,CASSFWGAVTEAFF,TGTGCCAGCAGTTTTTGGGGGGCTGTGACTGAAGCTTTCTTT
TRBV12-3/TRBV12-4,TRBJ1-1,-,CASSLVQTPEAFF,TGTGCCAGCAGTTTAGTACAGACCCCTGAAGCTTTCTTT
TRBV2,TRBJ2-4,-,CASSPGPTTTKNIQYF,TGTGCCAGCAGCCCGGGACCCACGACGACCAAAAACATTCAGTACTTC
TRBV24-1,TRBJ2-1,TRBD1,CATSDRLDRGREDEQFF,TGTGCCACCAGTGACCGCCTCGACAGGGGAAGAGAGGATGAGCAGTTCTTC
TRBV28,TRBJ1-1,-,CASALLNTEAFF,TGTGCCAGCGCCCTCCTAAACACTGAAGCTTTCTTT
TRBV15,TRBJ2-3,TRBD2,CATSSIAGGFTDTQYF,TGTGCCACCAGCAGTATAGCGGGGGGGTTCACAGATACGCAGTATTTT
TRBV4-2,TRBJ2-3,-,CASSREISTDTQYF,TGTGCCAGCAGCCGGGAGATTAGCACAGATACGCAGTATTTT
TRBV30,TRBJ1-2,TRBD1,CAWTHRGQGARYGYTF,TGTGCCTGGACCCACCGGGGACAGGGGGCGCGGTATGGCTACACCTTC
TRBV6-5,TRBJ1-1,-,CASSYSSGGGTEAFF,TGTGCCAGCAGTTACTCCTCGGGGGGTGGCACTGAAGCTTTCTTT
TRBV19,TRBJ2-7,TRBD1,CASSLRTGPYEQYF,TGTGCCAGTAGCCTCAGGACAGGACCCTACGAGCAGTACTTC
TRBV7-2,TRBJ1-6,TRBD1,CASSLQSDRGLSPLHF,TGTGCCAGCAGCCTACAATCGGACAGGGGGCTCTCACCCCTCCACTTT
TRBV9,TRBJ2-3,-,CASSVVGTGGTDTQYF,TGTGCCAGCAGCGTAGTGGGAACGGGGGGCACAGATACGCAGTATTTT